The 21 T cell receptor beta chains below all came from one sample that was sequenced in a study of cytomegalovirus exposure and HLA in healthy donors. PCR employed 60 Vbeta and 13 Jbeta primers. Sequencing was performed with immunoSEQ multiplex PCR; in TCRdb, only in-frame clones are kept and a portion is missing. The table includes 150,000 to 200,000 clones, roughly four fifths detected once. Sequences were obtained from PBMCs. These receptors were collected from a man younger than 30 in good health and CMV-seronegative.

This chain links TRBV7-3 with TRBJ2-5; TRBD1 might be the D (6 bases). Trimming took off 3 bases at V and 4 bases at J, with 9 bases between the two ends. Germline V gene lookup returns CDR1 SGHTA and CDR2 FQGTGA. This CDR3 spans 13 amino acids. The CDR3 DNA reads TGTGCCAGCAGCTTTGGGGGCCGAGAGACCCAGTACTTC. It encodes CASSFGGRETQYF.

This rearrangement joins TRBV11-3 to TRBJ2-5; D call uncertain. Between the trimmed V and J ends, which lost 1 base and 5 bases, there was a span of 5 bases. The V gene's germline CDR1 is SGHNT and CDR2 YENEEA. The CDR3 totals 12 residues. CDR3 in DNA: TGTGCCAGCAGCTTAGTTCGGGAGACCCAGTACTTC. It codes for CASSLVRETQYF.

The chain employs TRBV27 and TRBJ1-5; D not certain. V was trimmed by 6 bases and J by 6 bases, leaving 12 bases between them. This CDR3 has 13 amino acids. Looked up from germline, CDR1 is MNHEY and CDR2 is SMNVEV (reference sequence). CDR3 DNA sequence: TGTGCCAGCAGCCGCGGGTTAGCTCAGCCCCAGCATTTT. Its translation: CASSRGLAQPQHF.

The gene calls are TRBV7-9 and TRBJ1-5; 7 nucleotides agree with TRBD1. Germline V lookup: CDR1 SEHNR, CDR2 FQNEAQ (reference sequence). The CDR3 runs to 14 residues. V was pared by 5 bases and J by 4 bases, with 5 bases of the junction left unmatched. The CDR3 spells CASSTQTGNQPQHF. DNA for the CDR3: TGTGCCAGCAGCACGCAGACAGGGAATCAGCCCCAGCATTTT.

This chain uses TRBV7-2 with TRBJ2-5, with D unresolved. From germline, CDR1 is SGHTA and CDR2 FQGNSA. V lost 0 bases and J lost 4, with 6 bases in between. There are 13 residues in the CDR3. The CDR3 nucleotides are TGTGCCAGCAGCTTAGCTAGAGCAGAGACCCAGTACTTC. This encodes CASSLARAETQYF.

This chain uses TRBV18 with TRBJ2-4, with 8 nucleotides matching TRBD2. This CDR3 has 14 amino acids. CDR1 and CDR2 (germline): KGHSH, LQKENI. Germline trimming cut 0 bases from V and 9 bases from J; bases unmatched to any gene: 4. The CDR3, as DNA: TGTGCCAGCTCACCACCGGGACTAGAGTTCATTCAGTACTTC. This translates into CASSPPGLEFIQYF. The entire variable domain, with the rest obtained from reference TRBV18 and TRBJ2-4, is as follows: NAGVMQNPRHLVRRRGQEARLRCSPMKGHSHVYWYRQLPEEGLKFMVYLQKENIIDESGMPKERFSAEFPKEGPSILRIQQVVRGDSAAYFCASSPPGLEFIQYFGAGTRLSVL.

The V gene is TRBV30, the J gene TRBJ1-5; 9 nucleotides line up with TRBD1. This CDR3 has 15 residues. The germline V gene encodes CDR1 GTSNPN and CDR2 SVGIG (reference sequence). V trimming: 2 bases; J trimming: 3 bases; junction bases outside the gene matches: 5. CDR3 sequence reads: CAWSNRGRFNQPQHF. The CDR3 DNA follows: TGTGCCTGGAGTAACAGGGGGCGCTTCAATCAGCCCCAGCATTTT.

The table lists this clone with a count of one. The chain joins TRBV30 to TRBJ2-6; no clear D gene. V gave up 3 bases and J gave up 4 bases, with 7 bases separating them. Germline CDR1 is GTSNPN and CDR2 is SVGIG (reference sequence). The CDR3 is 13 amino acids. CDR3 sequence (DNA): TGTGCCTGGAGCCCGTTAGGGGCCAACGTCCTGACTTTC. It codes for CAWSPLGANVLTF.

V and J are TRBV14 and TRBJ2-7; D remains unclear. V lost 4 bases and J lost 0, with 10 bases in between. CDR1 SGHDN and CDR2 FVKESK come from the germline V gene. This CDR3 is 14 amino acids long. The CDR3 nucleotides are TGTGCCAGCAGCCTTAGTTCTAGCTCCTACGAGCAGTACTTC. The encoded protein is CASSLSSSSYEQYF.

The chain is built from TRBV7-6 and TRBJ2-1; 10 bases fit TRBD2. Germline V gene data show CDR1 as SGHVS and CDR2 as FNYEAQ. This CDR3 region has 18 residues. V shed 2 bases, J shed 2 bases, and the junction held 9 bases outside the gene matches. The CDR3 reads CASSLSRLAGPPYNEQFF. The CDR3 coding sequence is TGTGCCAGCAGCTTATCTCGACTAGCGGGTCCTCCCTACAATGAGCAGTTCTTC.

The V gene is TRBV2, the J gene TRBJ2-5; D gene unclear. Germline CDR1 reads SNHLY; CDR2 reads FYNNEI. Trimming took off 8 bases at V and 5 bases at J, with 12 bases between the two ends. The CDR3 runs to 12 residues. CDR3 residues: CASLRRSETQYF. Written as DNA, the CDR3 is TGTGCCAGCTTAAGGCGGAGTGAGACCCAGTACTTC.

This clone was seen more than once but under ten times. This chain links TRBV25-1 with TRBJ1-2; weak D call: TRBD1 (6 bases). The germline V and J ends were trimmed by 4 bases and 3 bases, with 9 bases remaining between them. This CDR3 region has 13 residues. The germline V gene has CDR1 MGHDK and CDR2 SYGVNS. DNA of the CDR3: TGTGCCAGCAGTGCCAGGGGTGACTATGGCTACACCTTC. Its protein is CASSARGDYGYTF.

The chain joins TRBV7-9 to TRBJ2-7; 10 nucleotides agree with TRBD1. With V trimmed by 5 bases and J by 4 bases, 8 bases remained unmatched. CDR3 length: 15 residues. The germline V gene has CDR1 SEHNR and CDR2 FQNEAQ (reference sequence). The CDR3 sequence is CASSGTGTGDYEQYF. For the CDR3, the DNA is TGTGCCAGCAGCGGAACCGGGACAGGGGATTACGAGCAGTACTTC.

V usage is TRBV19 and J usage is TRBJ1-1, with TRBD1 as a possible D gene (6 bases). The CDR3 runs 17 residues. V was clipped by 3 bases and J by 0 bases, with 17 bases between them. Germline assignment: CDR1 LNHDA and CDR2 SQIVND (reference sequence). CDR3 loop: CASSMMGARALNTEAFF. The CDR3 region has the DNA TGTGCCAGTAGTATGATGGGGGCGCGAGCCTTGAACACTGAAGCTTTCTTT.

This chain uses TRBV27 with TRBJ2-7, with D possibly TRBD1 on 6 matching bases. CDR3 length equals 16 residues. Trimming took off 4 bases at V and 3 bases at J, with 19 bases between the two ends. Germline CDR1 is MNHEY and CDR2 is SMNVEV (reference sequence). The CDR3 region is CASSYSPGQGNYEQYF. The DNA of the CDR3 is TGTGCCAGCAGTTACTCTCCGGGGCAGGGGAACTACGAGCAGTACTTC.

CDR3 loop: CSVRGAGSGSGANVLTF. For the CDR3, the DNA is TGCAGCGTACGGGGGGCCGGGTCCGGCTCTGGGGCCAACGTCCTGACTTTC. This chain joins TRBV29-1 and TRBJ2-6, with D possibly being TRBD2 (7 bases). The length of the CDR3 is 17 residues. Germline CDR1 SQVTM, CDR2 ANQGSEA. V lost 6 bases, J lost 0 bases, and 18 bases lay in between.

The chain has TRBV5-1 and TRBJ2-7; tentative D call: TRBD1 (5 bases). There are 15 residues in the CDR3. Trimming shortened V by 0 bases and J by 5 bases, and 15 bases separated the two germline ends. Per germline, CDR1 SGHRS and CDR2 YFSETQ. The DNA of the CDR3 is TGCGCCAGCAGCTTGGTTTCAGGGTTGTCGAACGAGCAGTACTTC. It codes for CASSLVSGLSNEQYF.

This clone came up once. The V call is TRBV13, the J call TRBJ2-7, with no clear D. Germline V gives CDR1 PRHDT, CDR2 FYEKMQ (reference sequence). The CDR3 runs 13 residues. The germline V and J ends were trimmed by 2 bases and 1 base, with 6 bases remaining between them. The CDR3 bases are TGTGCCAGCAGCTTACCAGGTTCCTACGAGCAGTACTTC. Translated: CASSLPGSYEQYF.

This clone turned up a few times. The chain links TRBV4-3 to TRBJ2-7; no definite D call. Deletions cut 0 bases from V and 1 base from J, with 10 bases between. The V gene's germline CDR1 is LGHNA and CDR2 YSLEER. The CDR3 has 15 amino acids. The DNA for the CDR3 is TGCGCCAGCAGCCAAGAAAGTGGGCAGTCCTACGAGCAGTACTTC. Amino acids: CASSQESGQSYEQYF.

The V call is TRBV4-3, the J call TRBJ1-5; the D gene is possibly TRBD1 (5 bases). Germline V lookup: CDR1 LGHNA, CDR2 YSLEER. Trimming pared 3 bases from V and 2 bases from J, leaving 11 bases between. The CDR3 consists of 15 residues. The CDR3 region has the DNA TGCGCCAGCAGCCAGGAATCAGGGCGCAATCAGCCCCAGCATTTT. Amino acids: CASSQESGRNQPQHF.

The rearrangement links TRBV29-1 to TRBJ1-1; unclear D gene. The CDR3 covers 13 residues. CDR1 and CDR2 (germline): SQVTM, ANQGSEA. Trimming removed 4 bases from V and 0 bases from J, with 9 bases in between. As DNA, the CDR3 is TGCAGCGTTGCAACACAGTTGAACACTGAAGCTTTCTTT. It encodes CSVATQLNTEAFF.